This entry concerns a single T cell receptor (beta chain). This sample is part of a study of blood T cell repertoires in COVID-19. For the study at large: T cells, B-cell-depleted T cells, or PBMCs supplied cDNA or gDNA.

Germline V CDR1 and CDR2: MNHEY, SMNVEV (reference sequence). The ends were cut back, 4 bases at V and 1 base at J, with 17 bases in the middle. The CDR3 is made up of 17 amino acids. The protocol was immunoSEQ multiplex PCR, while the TCRdb copy is restricted to in-frame clones and leaves out a portion. Of 25,000 to 35,000 clones detected, over 75% appear once; the ten largest clones hold less than 20%. Sequencing was done on a sample of peripheral blood. The TCR originated in a man between 65 and 80 years old with active COVID-19. The chain links TRBV27 to TRBJ1-5, with D tentatively TRBD1 (6 bases). The CDR3 spells CASSSTPGQRSNQPQHF. CDR3 bases: TGTGCCAGCAGTTCCACTCCGGGACAACGAAGCAATCAGCCCCAGCATTTT.